This TCR beta chain was sequenced for a study of tissue T cells after allogeneic stem cell transplantation. In the case of this clone: Its antigen is as yet unknown.

Assay: immunoSEQ multiplex PCR; the TCRdb copy retains only in-frame clones and omits some. The sample includes about 6,300 clones, 69% seen only once; the top ten take roughly 24%. There are 15 residues in the CDR3. Germline lookup yields CDR1 SGHAT and CDR2 FQNNGV. Trimming cost V 3 bases and J 0 bases, with 11 bases left between them. Regarding the study as a whole: Only a limited share of tissue TCRs appeared in blood or spleen. TCR repertoires tracked anatomic similarity, regardless of disease or transplant status. The study did not identify alloreactive or antigen-specific tissue TCRs, and some clones might be persisting host cells. Across patients, clones rarely overlapped, yet motif clusters were shared tissue-specifically.

The J gene is TRBJ1-2, the V gene TRBV11-2; no clear D gene. The sample was tissue from the stomach, taken at autopsy. This clonotype was sampled from a woman between 18 and 49 years old with breast cancer. The CDR3 protein is CASSFGSTTNYGYTF. For the CDR3, the DNA is TGTGCCAGCAGCTTTGGGTCAACTACTAACTATGGCTACACCTTC.